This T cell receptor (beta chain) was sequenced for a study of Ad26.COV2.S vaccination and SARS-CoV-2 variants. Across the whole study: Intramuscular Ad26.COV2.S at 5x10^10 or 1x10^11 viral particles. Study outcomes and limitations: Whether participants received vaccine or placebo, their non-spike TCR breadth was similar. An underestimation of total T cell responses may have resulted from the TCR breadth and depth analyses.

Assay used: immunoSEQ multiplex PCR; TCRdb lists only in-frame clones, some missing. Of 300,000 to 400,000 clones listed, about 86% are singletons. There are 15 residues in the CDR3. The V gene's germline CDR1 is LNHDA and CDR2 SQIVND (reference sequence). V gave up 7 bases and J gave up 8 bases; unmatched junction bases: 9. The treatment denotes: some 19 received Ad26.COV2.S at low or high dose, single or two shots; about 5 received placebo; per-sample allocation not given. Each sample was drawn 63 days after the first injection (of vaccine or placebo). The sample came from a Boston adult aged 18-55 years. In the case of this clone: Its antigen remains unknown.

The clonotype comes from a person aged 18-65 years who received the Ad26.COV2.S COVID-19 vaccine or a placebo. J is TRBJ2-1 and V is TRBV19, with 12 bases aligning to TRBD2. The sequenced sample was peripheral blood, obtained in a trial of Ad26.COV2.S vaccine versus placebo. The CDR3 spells CASTRLAGGPYEQFF. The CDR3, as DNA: TGTGCCAGTACCCGTCTAGCGGGAGGGCCCTATGAGCAGTTCTTC.